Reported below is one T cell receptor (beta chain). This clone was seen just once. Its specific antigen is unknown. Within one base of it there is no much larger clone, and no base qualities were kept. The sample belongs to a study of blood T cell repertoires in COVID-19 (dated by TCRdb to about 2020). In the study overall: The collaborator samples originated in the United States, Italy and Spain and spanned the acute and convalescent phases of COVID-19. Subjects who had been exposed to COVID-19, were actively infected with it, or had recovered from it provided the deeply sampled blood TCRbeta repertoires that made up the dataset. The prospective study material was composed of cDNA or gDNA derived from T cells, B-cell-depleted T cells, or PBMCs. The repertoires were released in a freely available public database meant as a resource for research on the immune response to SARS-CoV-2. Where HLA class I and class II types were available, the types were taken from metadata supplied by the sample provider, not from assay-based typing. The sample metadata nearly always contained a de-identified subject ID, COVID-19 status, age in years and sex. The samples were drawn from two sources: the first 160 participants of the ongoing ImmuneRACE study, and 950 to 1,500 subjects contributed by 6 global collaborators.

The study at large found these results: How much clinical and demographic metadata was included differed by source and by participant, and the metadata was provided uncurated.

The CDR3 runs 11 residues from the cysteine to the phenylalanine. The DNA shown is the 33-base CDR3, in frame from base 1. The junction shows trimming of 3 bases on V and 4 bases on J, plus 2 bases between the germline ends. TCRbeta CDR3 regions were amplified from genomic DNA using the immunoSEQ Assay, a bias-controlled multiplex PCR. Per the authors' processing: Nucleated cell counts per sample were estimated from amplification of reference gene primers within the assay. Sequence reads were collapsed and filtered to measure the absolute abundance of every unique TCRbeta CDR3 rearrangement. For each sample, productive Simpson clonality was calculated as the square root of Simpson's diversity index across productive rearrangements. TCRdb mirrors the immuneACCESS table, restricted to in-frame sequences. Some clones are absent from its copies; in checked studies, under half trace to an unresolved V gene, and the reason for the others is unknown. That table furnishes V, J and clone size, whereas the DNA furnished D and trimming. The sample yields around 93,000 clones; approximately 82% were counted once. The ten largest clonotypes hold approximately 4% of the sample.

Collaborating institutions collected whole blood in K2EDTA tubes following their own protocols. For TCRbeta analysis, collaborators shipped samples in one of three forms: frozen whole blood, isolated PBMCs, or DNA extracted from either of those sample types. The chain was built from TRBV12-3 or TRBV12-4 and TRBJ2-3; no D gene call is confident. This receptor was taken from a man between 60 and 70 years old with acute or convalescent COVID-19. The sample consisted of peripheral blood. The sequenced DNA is TGTGCCAGCAGTTTCTCAGATACGCAGTATTTT. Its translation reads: CASSFSDTQYF.